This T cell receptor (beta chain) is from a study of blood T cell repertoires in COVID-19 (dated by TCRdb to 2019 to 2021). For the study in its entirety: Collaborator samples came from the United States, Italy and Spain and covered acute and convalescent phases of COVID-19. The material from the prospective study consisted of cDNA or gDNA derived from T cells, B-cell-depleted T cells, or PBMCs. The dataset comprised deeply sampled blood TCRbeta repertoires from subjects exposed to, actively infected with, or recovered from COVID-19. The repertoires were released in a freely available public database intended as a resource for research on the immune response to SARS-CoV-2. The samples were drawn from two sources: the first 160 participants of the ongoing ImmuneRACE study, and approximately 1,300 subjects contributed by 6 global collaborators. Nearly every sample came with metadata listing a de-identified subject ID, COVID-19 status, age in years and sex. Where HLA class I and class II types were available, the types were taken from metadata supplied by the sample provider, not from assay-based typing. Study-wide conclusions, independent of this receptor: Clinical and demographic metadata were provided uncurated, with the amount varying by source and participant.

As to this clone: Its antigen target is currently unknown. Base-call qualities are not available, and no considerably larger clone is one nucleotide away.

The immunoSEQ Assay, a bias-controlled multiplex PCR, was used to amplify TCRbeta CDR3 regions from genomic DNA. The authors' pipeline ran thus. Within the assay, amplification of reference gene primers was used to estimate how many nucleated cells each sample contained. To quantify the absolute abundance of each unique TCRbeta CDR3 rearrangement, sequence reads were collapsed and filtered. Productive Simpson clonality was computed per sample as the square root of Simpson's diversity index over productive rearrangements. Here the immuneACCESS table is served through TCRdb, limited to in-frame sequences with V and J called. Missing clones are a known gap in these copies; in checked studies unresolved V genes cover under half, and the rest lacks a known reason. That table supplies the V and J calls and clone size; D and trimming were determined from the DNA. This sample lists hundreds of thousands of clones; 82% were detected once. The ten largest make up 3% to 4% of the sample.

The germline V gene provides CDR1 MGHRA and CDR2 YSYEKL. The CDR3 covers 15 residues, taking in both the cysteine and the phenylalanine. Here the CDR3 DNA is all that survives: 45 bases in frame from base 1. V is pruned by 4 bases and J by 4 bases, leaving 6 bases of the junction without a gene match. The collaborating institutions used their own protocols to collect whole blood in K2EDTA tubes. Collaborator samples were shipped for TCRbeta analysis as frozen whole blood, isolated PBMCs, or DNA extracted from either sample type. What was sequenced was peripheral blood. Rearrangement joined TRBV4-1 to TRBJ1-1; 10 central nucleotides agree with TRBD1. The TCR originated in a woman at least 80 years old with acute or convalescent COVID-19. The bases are TGCGCCAGCAGCCCGTCGGGACAGGGGAGCACTGAAGCTTTCTTT. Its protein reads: CASSPSGQGSTEAFF.